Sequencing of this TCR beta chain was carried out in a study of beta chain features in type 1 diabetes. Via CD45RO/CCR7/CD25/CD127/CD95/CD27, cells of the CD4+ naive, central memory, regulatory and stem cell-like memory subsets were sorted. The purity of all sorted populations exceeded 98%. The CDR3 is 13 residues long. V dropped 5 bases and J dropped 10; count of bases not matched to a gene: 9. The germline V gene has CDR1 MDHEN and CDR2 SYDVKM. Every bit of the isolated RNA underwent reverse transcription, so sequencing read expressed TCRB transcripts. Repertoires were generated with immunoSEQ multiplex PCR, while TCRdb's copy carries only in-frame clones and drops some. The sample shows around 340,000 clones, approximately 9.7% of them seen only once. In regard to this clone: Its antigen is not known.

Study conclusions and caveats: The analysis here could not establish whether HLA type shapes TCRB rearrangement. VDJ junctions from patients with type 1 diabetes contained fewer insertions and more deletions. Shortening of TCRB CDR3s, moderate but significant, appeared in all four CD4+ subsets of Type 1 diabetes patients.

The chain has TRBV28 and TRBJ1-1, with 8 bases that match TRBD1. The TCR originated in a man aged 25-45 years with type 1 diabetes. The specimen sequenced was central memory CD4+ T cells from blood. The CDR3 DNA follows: TGTGCCAGCAGTCCTCCGGACAGGGTTTTAGCTTTCTTT. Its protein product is CASSPPDRVLAFF.